This section outlines one T cell receptor (beta chain) sequence together with its context. There is no known antigen for this receptor. Base qualities were left out, and no much larger clone turns up one base away. The same CDR3 is also encoded by other DNA sequences in this sample. This specimen belongs to a study of shared clonotypes between healthy human individuals (TCRdb year 2020). About the study as a whole: The cohort comprised two women and a few men aged 18 to 49 years. To increase sequencing depth and limit assay-specific biases, TCR repertoire library preparation and sequencing were carried out by different laboratories using diverse techniques. Each donor's leukapheresis produced roughly between roughly 0.85 and 9.5 billion PBMCs. For each donor, CD4 naive and CD4 memory were each run on three plates, CD8 naive on two plates, and CD8 memory on one plate. To estimate repertoire size and how much clonotypes are shared between individuals, the study performed deep sequencing of blood TCR repertoires from roughly five healthy adults.

The germline ends are 4 bases apart after V is trimmed by 4 bases and J by 1 base. The germline V gene supplies CDR1 SNHLY and CDR2 FYNNEI. The CDR3 spans 12 residues, from the cysteine through the phenylalanine. CDR3 DNA is the only sequence kept; it has 36 bases, read in frame from the first base. Overall results and qualifications from the work: Based on pairwise subsampling, the degree of clonotype sharing among donors was expected to be affected by sequencing depth. Clonotypes shared by all four sorted-subset donors showed higher generation probabilities than non-shared clonotypes. Larger estimated clonotype richness was generally found for naive subsets than for memory subsets. Rarefaction of sorted-subset datasets indicated incomplete sequencing despite the large sequencing depth. When several donors were compared, the shared fraction of clonotypes was about 5% for naive CD4, roughly 3.3% for naive CD8, roughly 2.5% for memory CD4, and roughly 0.43% for memory CD8. Sampling was limited to blood, and TCR repertoires in tissue likely differ from TCR repertoires in blood. The small number of donors limited the genetic and exposure-history diversity represented.

Using the deep immunoSEQ assay, multiplex PCR amplified TCR CDR3 regions from genomic DNA. Extracted genomic DNA from each cell subset was distributed evenly across all wells of several immunoSEQ 96-well plates, and each plate was treated as a replicate. For sorted subsets, roughly 0.2 ug genomic DNA, equal to some 28,000 T cell genomes, was loaded into each replicate PCR. Purified libraries were quantified with a Qubit 3.0 fluorometer, sized on a Bioanalyzer 2100, and re-quantified with the KAPA Library Quantification kit. Every immunoSEQ 96-well plate was sequenced on a separate single-read 150-cycle Illumina NextSeq 550 flow cell. Per the original workflow: Because the immunoSEQ output held only junctional sequences and lacked quality scores, the filtering could not match the filtering applied to full-length reads. To assign V/J genes and CDR3, sequences were annotated against IMGT germline references using PyIR, a Python wrapper for IgBLAST v1.9. Any read was removed if the V/J assignment was weak (E-value above 1e-6), the CDR3 was missing, or the read contained stop codons, out-of-frame junctions, or ambiguous translated residues. V3J clonotypes were defined as sequences sharing the same inferred V gene, J gene, and CDR3 amino acid sequence. Percentage overlap between repertoires was computed as shared unique clonotypes divided by the size of the smaller repertoire. Three approaches were used to assess repertoire richness: RTK rarefaction, the Chao1 estimator, and Recon v2.1 estimates of unobserved clonotypes. OLGA was used to compute generation probabilities for all TCRbeta clonotypes that the gDNA method yielded from a handful of donors. The source is immuneACCESS, and TCRdb retained only in-frame sequences with V and J called. Part of the clones is not carried over; for the studies checked, unresolved V genes explain less than half of this, and the remainder is unexplained. V and J calls and clone size follow that table, whereas D and trimming were derived from the DNA. The sample profile shows around 2,000,000 clones; approximately 95% of them were found once. The ten largest clones capture 0.85% to 1.3% of the sample.

CD8 naive samples were CD45RO-negative cells positively selected for CCR7, giving a CD45RA+CCR7+ population that excluded TemRA cells. The donors were healthy, HIV-negative adults with no recently reported acute infections or vaccinations. Only Caucasian adults living in Nashville, Tennessee, USA were represented among the donors. Blood was collected by leukapheresis, and PBMCs were isolated by Ficoll-Histopaque density gradient centrifugation and then cryopreserved in liquid nitrogen vapor phase. Purity and quantity of every magnetically sorted T cell population were checked by analytical flow cytometry. Genomic DNA was isolated from each sorted fraction and quantified by UV absorbance on a Nanodrop 2000c.

The TCR was taken from a man aged 18-30 years in good health. The sequencing input was naive CD8+ T cells sorted from blood. What the cell subset or site label conveys for this sample: CD45RA+CCR7+. The chain is assembled from TRBV2 and TRBJ1-1; the D gene cannot be resolved reliably. CDR3 sequence: CASSGGNTEAFF. The nucleotide sequence is TGTGCCAGCAGTGGTGGGAACACTGAAGCTTTCTTT.